Here is one T cell receptor (beta chain) with its context. Many counts were recorded for this clonotype. The antigen it recognizes is unknown. No base-level quality is on record; no much larger clone is a single base apart. This record comes from a study of T cells in Graves' hyperthyroidism and ophthalmopathy (dated by TCRdb to about 2019). Context from the whole study: Peripheral blood was collected at initial diagnosis, before any treatment. To identify distinguishing TCR V-J signatures, a discovery cohort of roughly 100 patients was used, comprising 43 with Graves' ophthalmopathy and some 60 with stable Graves' hyperthyroidism. The paper reports TCR Vbeta CDR3 sequencing of 140 or so peripheral blood samples: around 41 ophthalmopathy, over 70 hyperthyroidism and 17 progressor patients. After sampling, hyperthyroidism patients received methimazole starting at 30 mg daily, and ophthalmopathy patients received high-dose intravenous methylprednisolone. An independent validation cohort of 18 to 20 hyperthyroidism patients and roughly 16 patients who later progressed to ophthalmopathy tested prospective prediction of ophthalmopathy. The study also compared thyroid tissue and blood T-cell repertoires from about 6 Graves' hyperthyroidism patients. The roughly 99 discovery patients were divided at random into training and test sets in a 7:3 ratio.

Broad study findings and their caveats: A 13 V-J signature model separated ophthalmopathy from stable hyperthyroidism, with approximately 86% sensitivity and 81.08% specificity in cross-validation and 80%/75% in testing. During validation, the model predicted progression to ophthalmopathy a median of approximately six months ahead of onset, with more than 55% sensitivity and less than 85% specificity. Sample size was not statistically predetermined, and investigators were not blinded to group allocation. Blood samples also contained most of the expanded thyroid clonotypes (frequency above 0.001), which suggests that blood repertoires may reflect thyroid immune responses.

Stable Graves' hyperthyroidism was defined as the absence of progression to ophthalmopathy over 18 months of follow-up. Hyperthyroidism patients were newly diagnosed, with disease duration under 2 months, and aged 18 to 65 years. Any patient with an uncontrolled infection, another autoimmune disease, pregnancy or lactation was excluded. Clinical symptoms, serum thyroxine and TRAb, thyroid ultrasound, and orbital computed tomography formed the basis for the diagnoses. Ficoll-Paque density gradient centrifugation was used to isolate PBMCs from 9.5 to 10 ml of fresh peripheral blood. Total RNA was extracted with Trizol reagent, and quality was checked on an Agilent 2100 Bioanalyzer. The TCR beta CDR3 regions were amplified from the RNA transcripts. The first round of RT-PCR for the TCR CDR3 was performed with the HTBI primer set and the Qiagen OneStep RT-PCR kit. Libraries were constructed in a second round of multiplex PCR, after which size selection and purification were carried out. The libraries were sequenced on an Illumina HiSeq2000 using paired-end 100 bp reads. As for the original processing: SOAPnuke was used to process the raw data, with reads discarded if the reads contained adapters or uncalled bases, had a mean Phred below 15, or lacked an exact constant-primer or identifier match. High-quality paired reads were merged using COPE v1.2.5, and each unique nucleotide sequence was defined as a clonotype. Clonotypes were aligned to IMGT TRBV, TRBD and TRBJ reference segments using MiTCR v1.1. Analysis was restricted to V-J combinations with a frequency above 0.0001, which covered over 98% of repertoires. The TCS score was defined as F50 (clonal expansion) divided by E x V (chaos), with BLOSUM62-based TCRdist calculated between CDR3 peptides within each V-J. Welch's t-statistics and random forest reduced fewer than 600 V-J features to about 13, which were used in a naive Bayes classifier (R e1071). TCRdb reprocessing: public reads trimmed at Q25 with fastp, clones called with MiXCR, in-frame beta chains kept. Each CDR3 protein gets just one entry, which takes the most common genes and DNA from the rows behind it. The V and J calls shown here were made by TCRdb, not taken from the authors' results. The table for this sample lists approximately 300,000 distinct CDR3 sequences; roughly 15% of them were counted only once. Together, the top ten hold roughly 33% of the sample.

The cysteine opens and the phenylalanine closes a CDR3 of 13 amino acids. The entry retains the CDR3 DNA only, 39 bases that are in frame from base 1. From V the trimming removes 5 bases and from J it removes 11 bases, while the gene matches leave 7 bases of the junction unaccounted for. CDR1 and CDR2, looked up from the germline V gene, are MNHNS and SASEGT. The rearrangement joined TRBV6-1 to TRBJ1-5; TRBD1 fits 9 bases in the junction. Sequencing was carried out using blood. The TCR sequence derives from a man aged 30 to 39 with Graves' hyperthyroidism. The CDR3 here reads CASSRDRTGAQHF. The nucleotide sequence reads as follows: TGTGCCAGCAGTCGCGACAGGACAGGGGCCCAGCATTTT.